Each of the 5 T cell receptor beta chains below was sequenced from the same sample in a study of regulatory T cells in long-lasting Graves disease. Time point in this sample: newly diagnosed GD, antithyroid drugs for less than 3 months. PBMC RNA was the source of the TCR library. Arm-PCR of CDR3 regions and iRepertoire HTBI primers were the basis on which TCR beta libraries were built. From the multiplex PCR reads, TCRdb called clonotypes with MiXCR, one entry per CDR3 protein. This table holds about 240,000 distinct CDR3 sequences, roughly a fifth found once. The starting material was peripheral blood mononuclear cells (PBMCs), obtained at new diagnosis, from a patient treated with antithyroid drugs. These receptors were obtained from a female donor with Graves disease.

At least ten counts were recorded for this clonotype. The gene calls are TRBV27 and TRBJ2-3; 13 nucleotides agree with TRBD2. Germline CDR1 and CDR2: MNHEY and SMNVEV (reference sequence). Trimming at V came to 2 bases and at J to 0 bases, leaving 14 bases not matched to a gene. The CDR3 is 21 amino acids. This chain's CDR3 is CASSLSPGLAGRRASTDTQYF. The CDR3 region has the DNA TGTGCCAGCAGTTTAAGTCCGGGACTAGCGGGGCGGAGGGCTAGCACAGATACGCAGTATTTT.

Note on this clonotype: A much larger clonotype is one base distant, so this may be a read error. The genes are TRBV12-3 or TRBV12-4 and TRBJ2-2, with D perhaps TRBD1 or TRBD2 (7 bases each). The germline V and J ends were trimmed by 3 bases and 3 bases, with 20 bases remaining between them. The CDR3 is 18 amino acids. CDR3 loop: CASSFASGFRGYTGELFF. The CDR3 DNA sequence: TGTGCCAGCAGTTTTGCTAGCGGTTTCAGGGGGTACACCGGGGAGCTGTTTTTT.

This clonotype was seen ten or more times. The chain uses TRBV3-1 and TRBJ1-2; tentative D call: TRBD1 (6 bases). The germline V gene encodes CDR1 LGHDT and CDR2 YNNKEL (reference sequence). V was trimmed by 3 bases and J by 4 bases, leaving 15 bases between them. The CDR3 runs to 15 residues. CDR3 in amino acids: CASSQVRSRGYGYTF. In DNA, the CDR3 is TGTGCCAGCAGCCAGGTCCGGTCCAGGGGCTATGGCTACACCTTC.

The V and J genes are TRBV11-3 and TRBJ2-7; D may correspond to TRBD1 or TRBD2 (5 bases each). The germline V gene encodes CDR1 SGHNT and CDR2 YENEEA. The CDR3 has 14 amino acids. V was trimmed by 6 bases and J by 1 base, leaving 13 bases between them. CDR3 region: CASRMGELSYEQYF. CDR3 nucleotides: TGTGCCAGCAGGATGGGGGAGTTATCCTACGAGCAGTACTTC.

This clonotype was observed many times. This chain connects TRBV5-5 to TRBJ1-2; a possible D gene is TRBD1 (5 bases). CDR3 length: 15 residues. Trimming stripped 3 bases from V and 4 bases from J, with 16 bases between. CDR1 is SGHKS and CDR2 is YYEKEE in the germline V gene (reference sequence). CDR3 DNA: TGTGCCAGCAGCTCAGTCTTGGGCGACAGCTATGGCTACACCTTC. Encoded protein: CASSSVLGDSYGYTF.